What follows are 18 T cell receptor beta chains derived from one specimen sequenced in a study of shared clonotypes between healthy human individuals (dated by TCRdb to 2018 to 2021). Preparation of the library involved the immunoSEQ multiplex PCR assay. The table comes from immuneACCESS by way of TCRdb, which keeps in-frame sequences with V and J called. Part of the clones is missing from these tables; in studies checked, under half for an unresolved V gene and the rest for unknown reasons. Within this sample are about 1.5 million clones, with roughly 97% of them counted one time only. Roughly 1.1% of the sample lies in the top ten. The sequenced sample was naive CD4+ T cells sorted from blood. Reading the label with the study, this specimen's cell subset or site is: CD45RA+ positively selected. These receptors were collected from a man aged 25 to 45 in good health.

The chain uses TRBV6-1 and TRBJ1-4; weak D call: TRBD1 (5 bases). V lost 5 bases to trimming and J lost 5 bases, with 15 bases between them. The CDR3 length is 15 residues. CDR1 is MNHNS and CDR2 is SASEGT in the germline V gene. The CDR3 DNA is TGTGCCAGCAGTCTAACAGCAGGGCTCAATGAAAAACTGTTTTTT. Translating gives CASSLTAGLNEKLFF.

The gene calls are TRBV4-1 and TRBJ1-1, with D possibly TRBD1 on 5 matching bases. The germline V gene has CDR1 MGHRA and CDR2 YSYEKL. The CDR3 loop spans 11 amino acids. V gave up 7 bases and J gave up 6 bases, with 9 bases separating them. CDR3 sequence: CASNRGSEAFF. The CDR3 DNA follows: TGCGCCAGCAATCGGGGGTCTGAAGCTTTCTTT.

The chain links TRBV28 to TRBJ1-3; D uncertain. The germline V gene encodes CDR1 MDHEN and CDR2 SYDVKM. The V end lost 6 bases, the J end lost 2 bases, and 5 bases lay between the germline ends. CDR3 size: 12 residues. The CDR3 region has the DNA TGTGCCAGCAGACATGCTGGAAACACCATATATTTT. As protein: CASRHAGNTIYF.

J is TRBJ2-7 and V is TRBV5-1; 10 nucleotides align to TRBD1. Trimming cost V 5 bases and J 6 bases; bases outside gene matches: 8. Germline CDR1 is SGHRS and CDR2 is YFSETQ. The CDR3 has 14 residues. The CDR3 sequence: CASRPPGQGSEQYF. The CDR3 DNA reads as TGCGCCAGCAGACCTCCGGGACAGGGGAGCGAGCAGTACTTC. Variable domain in full (rest from reference TRBV5-1 and TRBJ2-7): KAGVTQTPRYLIKTRGQQVTLSCSPISGHRSVSWYQQTPGQGLQFLFEYFSETQRNKGNFPGRFSGRQFSNSRSEMNVSTLELGDSALYLCASRPPGQGSEQYFGPGTRLTVT.

This clone has more than one count but fewer than ten. The chain has TRBV28 and TRBJ2-2, with unresolved D. V lost 1 base and J lost 6, with 3 bases in between. Germline values: CDR1 MDHEN, CDR2 SYDVKM. The CDR3 has 12 residues. CDR3: CASSLSSGELFF. CDR3 nucleotide sequence: TGTGCCAGCAGTTTATCTTCCGGGGAGCTGTTTTTT.

The V call is TRBV10-1, the J call TRBJ2-1, with D possibly being TRBD2 (5 bases). V gave up 4 bases and J gave up 2 bases, with 15 bases separating them. Germline lookup yields CDR1 WNHNN and CDR2 SYGVQD (reference sequence). The CDR3 is 16 amino acids. The CDR3, as DNA: TGCGCCAGCAGTGTTTCGGGGATCTCCCCCTACAATGAGCAGTTCTTC. Translating it yields CASSVSGISPYNEQFF.

The V and J genes are TRBV7-9 and TRBJ1-5; TRBD1 agrees at 8 bases. The germline CDR1 and CDR2 sequences are SEHNR and FQNEAQ (reference sequence). Trimming took 1 base from V and 4 from J; bases not matched to a gene: 12. The CDR3 spans 18 residues. The CDR3 DNA reads TGTGCCAGCAGCTTAGATGTATCGGGCAGGGGGCAGAATCAGCCCCAGCATTTT. It translates to CASSLDVSGRGQNQPQHF.

This clone was seen a single time. Mismatch with germline at one junction end may stem from a read error. The V call is TRBV20-1, the J call TRBJ2-4; unclear D gene. There are 10 residues in the CDR3. Germline values: CDR1 DFQATT, CDR2 SNEGSKA (reference sequence). CDR3 sequence (DNA): TGCAGTGCTAGAGACGTATCGCGGCACTTC. Translated: CSARDVSRHF.

The chain joins TRBV11-2 to TRBJ2-3; no clear D. The CDR3 loop spans 15 amino acids. Trimming removed 5 bases from V and 3 bases from J, with 15 bases in between. Germline loops: CDR1 SGHAT, CDR2 FQNNGV. The DNA for the CDR3 is TGTGCCAGCAGCCCATTCCGGGTTTCAACAGATACGCAGTATTTT. This sequence encodes CASSPFRVSTDTQYF.

The chain has TRBV19 and TRBJ2-5; no reliable D call. Germline CDR1 is LNHDA and CDR2 is SQIVND (reference sequence). CDR3 length equals 11 residues. Trimming took off 5 bases at V and 5 bases at J, with 6 bases between the two ends. CDR3 protein: CASSVRETQYF. Here the CDR3 DNA reads TGTGCCAGTAGTGTTCGTGAGACCCAGTACTTC. Variable domain in full (rest from reference TRBV19 and TRBJ2-5): DGGITQSPKYLFRKEGQNVTLSCEQNLNHDAMYWYRQDPGQGLRLIYYSQIVNDFQKGDIAEGYSVSREKKESFPLTVTSAQKNPTAFYLCASSVRETQYFGPGTRLLVL.

The chain combines TRBV28 with TRBJ2-7; D not certain. Trimming removed 3 bases at V and 0 bases at J, with 6 bases between. The CDR3 sequence is 13 residues long. From germline, CDR1 is MDHEN and CDR2 SYDVKM. CDR3 sequence: CASSLILSYEQYF. The CDR3, as DNA: TGTGCCAGCAGTTTGATTCTCTCCTACGAGCAGTACTTC.

This chain connects TRBV2 to TRBJ2-7; tentative D call: TRBD2 (5 bases). Trimming took off 7 bases at V and 2 bases at J, with 18 bases between the two ends. Germline-derived CDR1 and CDR2 are SNHLY and FYNNEI. CDR3 length: 15 amino acids. The DNA of the CDR3 is TGTGCCAGCAATCCACCGCGGGCGTTAGCCTACGAGCAGTACTTC. Its translation is CASNPPRALAYEQYF.

The V gene is TRBV6-7, the J gene TRBJ2-7, with TRBD1 matching over 9 bases. TRBV6-7 is an ORF for which the function is uncertain. V lost 10 bases to trimming and J lost 1 base; unmatched junction nucleotides: 8. This CDR3 is built from 14 residues. CDR3 amino acids: CATSPGTGSYEQYF. In DNA form, the CDR3 reads TGTGCCACCTCACCCGGGACAGGGTCCTACGAGCAGTACTTC.

The CDR3, as DNA: TGTGCCAGCAGTGGAGGGGATATCGGAGCTATTCGAGCTTTCTTT. Its protein is CASSGGDIGAIRAFF. This chain joins TRBV2 and TRBJ1-1, with TRBD1 as a possible D gene (5 bases). The germline CDR1 and CDR2 sequences are SNHLY and FYNNEI. The CDR3 consists of 15 residues. V gave up 4 bases and J gave up 10 bases, with 22 bases separating them.

This chain uses TRBV28 with TRBJ2-7; D is ambiguous. This CDR3 has 14 amino acids. Germline V gene sequence: CDR1 MDHEN, CDR2 SYDVKM. The V and J ends lost 8 bases and 7 bases respectively, with 21 bases between them. CDR3 region: CASRPGTPLGEQYF. The CDR3, as DNA: TGTGCCAGCCGACCTGGTACACCCTTAGGAGAGCAGTACTTC. Complete variable domain (other parts from reference TRBV28 and TRBJ2-7): DVKVTQSSRYLVKRTGEKVFLECVQDMDHENMFWYRQDPGLGLRLIYFSYDVKMKEKGDIPEGYSVSREKKERFSLILESASTNQTSMYLCASRPGTPLGEQYFGPGTRLTVT.

Comment on this clone: Other DNA sequences in this specimen translate into the identical CDR3. The J gene is TRBJ1-5, the V gene TRBV15; D remains ambiguous. This CDR3 is built from 12 residues. Deletions cut 4 bases from V and 5 bases from J, with 6 bases between. Germline assignment: CDR1 LNHNV and CDR2 YYDKDF (reference sequence). The CDR3 nucleotides read TGTGCCACCAGCAAGCGGGATCAGCCCCAGCATTTT. Translation gives CATSKRDQPQHF.

The chain has TRBV2 and TRBJ1-2, with 9 bases fitting TRBD1. The CDR3 totals 14 residues. Germline CDR1 is SNHLY and CDR2 is FYNNEI. Trimming took 4 bases from V and 4 from J; bases not matched to a gene: 4. The CDR3 coding sequence is TGTGCCAGCAGTGGGGGACAGGGAATCTATGGCTACACCTTC. This sequence encodes CASSGGQGIYGYTF.

Turning to this clone: Other DNA sequences in the same sample also yield this CDR3. J is TRBJ2-3 and V is TRBV7-9; D remains unclear. The CDR3 loop spans 13 amino acids. The germline V gene has CDR1 SEHNR and CDR2 FQNEAQ (reference sequence). V dropped 5 bases and J dropped 2 bases, with 8 bases sitting between them. The CDR3: CASSETTTDTQYF. The CDR3 DNA reads TGTGCCAGCAGCGAGACAACCACAGATACGCAGTATTTT.